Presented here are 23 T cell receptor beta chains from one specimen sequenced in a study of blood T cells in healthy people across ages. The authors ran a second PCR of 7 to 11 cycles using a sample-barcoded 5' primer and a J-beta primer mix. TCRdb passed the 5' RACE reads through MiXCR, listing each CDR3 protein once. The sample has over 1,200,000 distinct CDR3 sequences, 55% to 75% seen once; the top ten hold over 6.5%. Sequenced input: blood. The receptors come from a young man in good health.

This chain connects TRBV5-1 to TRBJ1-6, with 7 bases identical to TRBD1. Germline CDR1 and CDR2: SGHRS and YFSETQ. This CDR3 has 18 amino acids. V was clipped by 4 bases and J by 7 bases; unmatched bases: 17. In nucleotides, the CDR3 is TGCGCCAGCAGCCTACGCGACCCTAGGACAGGAGGAAATTCACCCCTCCACTTT. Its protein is CASSLRDPRTGGNSPLHF.

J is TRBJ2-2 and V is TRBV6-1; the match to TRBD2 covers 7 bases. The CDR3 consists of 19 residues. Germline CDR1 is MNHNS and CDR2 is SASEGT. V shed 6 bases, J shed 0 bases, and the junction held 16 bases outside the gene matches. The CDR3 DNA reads TGTGCCAGCAGCCTCACATTTAGGTGGGGGGGACCGAACACCGGGGAGCTGTTTTTT. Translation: CASSLTFRWGGPNTGELFF.

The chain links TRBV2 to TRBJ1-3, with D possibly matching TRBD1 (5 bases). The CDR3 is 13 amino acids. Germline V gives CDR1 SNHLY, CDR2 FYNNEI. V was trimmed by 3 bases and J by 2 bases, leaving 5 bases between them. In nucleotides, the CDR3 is TGTGCCAGCAGTGACAGGGCTGGAAACACCATATATTTT. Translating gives CASSDRAGNTIYF.

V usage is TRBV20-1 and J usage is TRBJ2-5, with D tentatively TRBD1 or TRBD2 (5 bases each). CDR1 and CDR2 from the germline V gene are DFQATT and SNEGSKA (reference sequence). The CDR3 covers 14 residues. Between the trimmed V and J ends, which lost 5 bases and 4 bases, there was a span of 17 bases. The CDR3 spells CSAPRQGVGETQYF. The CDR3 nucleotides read TGCAGTGCTCCTAGGCAGGGAGTTGGAGAGACCCAGTACTTC.

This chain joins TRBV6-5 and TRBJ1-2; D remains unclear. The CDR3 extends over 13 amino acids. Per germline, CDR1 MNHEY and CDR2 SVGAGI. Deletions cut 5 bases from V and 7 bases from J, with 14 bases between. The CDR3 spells CASSDGQRLGYTF. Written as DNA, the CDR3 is TGTGCCAGCAGTGACGGGCAGCGCCTTGGCTACACCTTC.

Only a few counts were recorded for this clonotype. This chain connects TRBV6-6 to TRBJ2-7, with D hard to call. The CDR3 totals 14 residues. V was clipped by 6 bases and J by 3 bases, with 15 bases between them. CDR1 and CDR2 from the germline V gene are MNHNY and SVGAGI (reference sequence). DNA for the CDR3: TGTGCCAGCAGCACCTCTGGAGAGTACTACGAGCAGTACTTC. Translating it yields CASSTSGEYYEQYF.

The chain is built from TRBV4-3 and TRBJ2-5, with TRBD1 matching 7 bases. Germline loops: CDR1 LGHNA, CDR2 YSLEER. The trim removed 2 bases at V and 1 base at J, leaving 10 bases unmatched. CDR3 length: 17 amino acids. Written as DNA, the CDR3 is TGCGCCAGCAGCCAAAACGAGGGGGCAAGCCCCCAAGAGACCCAGTACTTC. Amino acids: CASSQNEGASPQETQYF.

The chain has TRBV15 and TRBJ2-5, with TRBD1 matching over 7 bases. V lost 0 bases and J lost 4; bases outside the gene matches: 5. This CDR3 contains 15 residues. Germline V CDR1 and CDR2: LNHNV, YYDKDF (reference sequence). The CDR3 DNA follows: TGTGCCACCAGCAGAGATGCGTCAGGGGGAGAGACCCAGTACTTC. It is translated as CATSRDASGGETQYF.

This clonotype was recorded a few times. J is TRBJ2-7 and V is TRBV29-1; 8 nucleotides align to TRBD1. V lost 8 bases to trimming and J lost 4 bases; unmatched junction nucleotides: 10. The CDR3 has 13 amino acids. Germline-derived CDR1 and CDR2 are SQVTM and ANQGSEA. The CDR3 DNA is TGCAGCTTTCGTCGGACAGGGTCGTACGAGCAGTACTTC. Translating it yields CSFRRTGSYEQYF.

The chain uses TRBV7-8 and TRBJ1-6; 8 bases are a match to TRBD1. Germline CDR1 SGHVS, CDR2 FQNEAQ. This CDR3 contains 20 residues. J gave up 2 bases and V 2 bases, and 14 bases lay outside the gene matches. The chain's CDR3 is CASSLSGTGSTIPYNSPLHF. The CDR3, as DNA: TGTGCCAGCAGCTTATCCGGGACAGGCTCGACTATCCCCTATAATTCACCCCTCCACTTT.

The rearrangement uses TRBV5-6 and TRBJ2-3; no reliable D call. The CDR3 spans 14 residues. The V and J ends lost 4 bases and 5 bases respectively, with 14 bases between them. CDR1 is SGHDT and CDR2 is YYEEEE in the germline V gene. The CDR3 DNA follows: TGTGCCAGCAGCGTGTTTGCGGCGGTAGATACGCAGTATTTT. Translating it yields CASSVFAAVDTQYF. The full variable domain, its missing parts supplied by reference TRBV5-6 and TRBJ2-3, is DAGVTQSPTHLIKTRGQQVTLRCSPKSGHDTVSWYQQALGQGPQFIFQYYEEEERQRGNFPDRFSGHQFPNYSSELNVNALLLGDSALYLCASSVFAAVDTQYFGPGTRLTVL.

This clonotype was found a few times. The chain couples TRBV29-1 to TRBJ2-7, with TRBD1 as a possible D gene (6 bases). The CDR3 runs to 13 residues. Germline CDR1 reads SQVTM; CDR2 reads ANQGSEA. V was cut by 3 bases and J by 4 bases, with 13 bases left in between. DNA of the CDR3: TGCAGCGTTGAGGCCGGGACACTGTACGAGCAGTACTTC. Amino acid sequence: CSVEAGTLYEQYF.

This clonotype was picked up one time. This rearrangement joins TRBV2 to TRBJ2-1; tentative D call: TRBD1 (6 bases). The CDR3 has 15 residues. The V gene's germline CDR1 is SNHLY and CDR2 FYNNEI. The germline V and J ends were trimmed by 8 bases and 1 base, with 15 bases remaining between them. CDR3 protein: CASGKDRSSYNEQFF. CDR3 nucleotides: TGTGCCAGCGGTAAGGACAGATCATCCTACAATGAGCAGTTCTTC.

For the CDR3, the DNA is TGTGCCAGCACCCAGCCCGGCGCGGGGACCCAGTACTTC. Its translation is CASTQPGAGTQYF. J is TRBJ2-5 and V is TRBV6-6; tentatively, D is TRBD2 (5 bases). There are 13 residues in the CDR3. V shed 7 bases and J shed 7 bases, with 16 bases lying between them. Germline values: CDR1 MNHNY, CDR2 SVGAGI (reference sequence).

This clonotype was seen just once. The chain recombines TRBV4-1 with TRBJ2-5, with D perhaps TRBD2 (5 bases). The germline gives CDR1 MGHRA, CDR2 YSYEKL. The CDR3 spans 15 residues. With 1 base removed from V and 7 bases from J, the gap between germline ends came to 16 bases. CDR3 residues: CASSQGPRGSGTQYF. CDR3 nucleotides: TGCGCCAGCAGCCAAGGCCCCCGCGGGTCGGGGACCCAGTACTTC.

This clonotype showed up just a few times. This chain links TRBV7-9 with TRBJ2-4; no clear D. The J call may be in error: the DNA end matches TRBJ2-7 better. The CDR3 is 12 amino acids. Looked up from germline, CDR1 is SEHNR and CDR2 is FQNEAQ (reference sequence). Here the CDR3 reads CASSLAPPEQYF. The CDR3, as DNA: TGTGCCAGCAGCTTGGCCCCCCCCGAGCAGTACTTC.

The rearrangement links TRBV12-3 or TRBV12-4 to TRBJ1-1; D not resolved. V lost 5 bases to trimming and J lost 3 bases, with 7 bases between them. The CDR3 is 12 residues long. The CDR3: CASSPPDTEAFF. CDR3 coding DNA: TGTGCCAGCAGTCCGCCGGACACTGAAGCTTTCTTT.

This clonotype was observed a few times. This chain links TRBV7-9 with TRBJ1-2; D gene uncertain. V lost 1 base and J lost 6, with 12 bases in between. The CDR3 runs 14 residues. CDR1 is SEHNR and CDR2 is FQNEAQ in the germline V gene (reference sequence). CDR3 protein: CASSLGLPQNGYTF. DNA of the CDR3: TGTGCCAGCAGCTTAGGTCTACCGCAAAATGGCTACACCTTC.

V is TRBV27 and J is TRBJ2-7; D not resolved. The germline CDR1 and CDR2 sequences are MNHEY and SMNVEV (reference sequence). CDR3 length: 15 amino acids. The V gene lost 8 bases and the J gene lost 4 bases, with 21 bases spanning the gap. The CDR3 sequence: CASFDQSGNSYEQYF. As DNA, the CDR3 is TGTGCCAGCTTCGACCAGTCAGGCAATAGTTACGAGCAGTACTTC.

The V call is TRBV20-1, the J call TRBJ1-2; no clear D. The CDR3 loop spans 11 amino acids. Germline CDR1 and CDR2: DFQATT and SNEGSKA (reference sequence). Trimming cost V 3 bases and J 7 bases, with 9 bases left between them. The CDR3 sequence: CSARGPGGYTF. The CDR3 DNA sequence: TGCAGTGCTAGGGGCCCGGGTGGCTACACCTTC.

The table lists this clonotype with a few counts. The CDR3 here is CASSFFGVWNEQFF. The CDR3 DNA sequence: TGTGCCAGCAGTTTCTTTGGGGTTTGGAATGAGCAGTTCTTC. J is TRBJ2-1 and V is TRBV27; D uncertain. The CDR3 has 14 amino acids. Germline V CDR1 and CDR2: MNHEY, SMNVEV (reference sequence). Trimming removed 3 bases from V and 7 bases from J, with 13 bases in between.

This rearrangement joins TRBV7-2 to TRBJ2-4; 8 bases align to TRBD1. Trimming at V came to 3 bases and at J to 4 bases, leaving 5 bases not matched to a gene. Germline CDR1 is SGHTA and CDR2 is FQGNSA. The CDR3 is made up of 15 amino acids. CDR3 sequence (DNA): TGTGCCAGCAGCTTTGTCAGGACAGGGAAAAACATTCAGTACTTC. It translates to CASSFVRTGKNIQYF. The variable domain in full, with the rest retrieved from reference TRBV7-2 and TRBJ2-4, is GAGVSQSPSNKVTEKGKDVELRCDPISGHTALYWYRQSLGQGLEFLIYFQGNSAPDKSGLPSDRFSAERTGGSVSTLTIQRTQQEDSAVYLCASSFVRTGKNIQYFGAGTRLSVL.

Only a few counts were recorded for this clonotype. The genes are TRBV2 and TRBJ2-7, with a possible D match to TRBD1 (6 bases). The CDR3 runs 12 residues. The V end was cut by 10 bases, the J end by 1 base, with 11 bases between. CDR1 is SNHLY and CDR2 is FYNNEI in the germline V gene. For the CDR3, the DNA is TGTGCCACCATGGGACAATCCTACGAGCAGTACTTC. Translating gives CATMGQSYEQYF.